This T cell receptor beta chain originates from a study of cytomegalovirus exposure and HLA in healthy donors. Study conclusions and caveats: In a later analysis, TCR beta V- and J-gene trimming showed a link to a missense DCLRE1C variant. The authors listed 150 to 200 TCR beta chains as cytomegalovirus-associated.

The PCR made use of 60 Vbeta and 13 Jbeta primers. Sequencing was performed with immunoSEQ multiplex PCR; in TCRdb, only in-frame clones are kept and a portion is missing. This table holds 150,000 to 200,000 clones. Remarks on this clone: Its antigen is unidentified.

The CDR3 loop spans 14 amino acids. Deletions cut 4 bases from V and 0 bases from J, with 7 bases between. Germline CDR1 MNHEY, CDR2 SMNVEV (reference sequence). The material sequenced was PBMCs. This sequence was found in a young man in good health and CMV-seronegative. This chain links TRBV27 with TRBJ1-5; D uncertain. CDR3 sequence: CASSSGGSNQPQHF. In DNA form, the CDR3 reads TGTGCCAGCAGTTCTGGCGGTAGCAATCAGCCCCAGCATTTT.